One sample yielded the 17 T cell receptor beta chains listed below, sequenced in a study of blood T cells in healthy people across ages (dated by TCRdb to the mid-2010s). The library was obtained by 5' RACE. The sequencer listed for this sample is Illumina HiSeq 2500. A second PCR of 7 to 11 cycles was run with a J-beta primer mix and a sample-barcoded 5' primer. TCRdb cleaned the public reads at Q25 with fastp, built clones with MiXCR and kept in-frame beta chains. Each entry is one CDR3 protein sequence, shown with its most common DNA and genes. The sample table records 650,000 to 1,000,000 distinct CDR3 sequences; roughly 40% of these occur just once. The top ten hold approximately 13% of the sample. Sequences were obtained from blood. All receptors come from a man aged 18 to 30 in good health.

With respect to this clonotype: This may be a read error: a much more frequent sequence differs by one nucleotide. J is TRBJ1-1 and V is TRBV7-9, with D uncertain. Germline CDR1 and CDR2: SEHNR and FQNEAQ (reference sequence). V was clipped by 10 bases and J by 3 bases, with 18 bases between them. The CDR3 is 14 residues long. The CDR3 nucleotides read TGTGCCAACACCGCTAGCCAGGAACACACTGAAGCTTTCTTT. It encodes CANTASQEHTEAFF.

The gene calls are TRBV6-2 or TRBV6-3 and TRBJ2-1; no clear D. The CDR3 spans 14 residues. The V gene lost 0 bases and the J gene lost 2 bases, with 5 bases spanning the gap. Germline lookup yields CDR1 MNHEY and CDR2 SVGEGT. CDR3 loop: CASSYSKAYNEQFF. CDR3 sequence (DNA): TGTGCCAGCAGTTACTCCAAGGCCTACAATGAGCAGTTCTTC.

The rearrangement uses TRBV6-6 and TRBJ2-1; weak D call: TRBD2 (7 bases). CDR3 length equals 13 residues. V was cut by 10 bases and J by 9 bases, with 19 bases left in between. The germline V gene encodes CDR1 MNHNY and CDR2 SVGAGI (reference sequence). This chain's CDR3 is CAKGGQGAIEQFF. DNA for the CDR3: TGTGCCAAGGGGGGGCAGGGAGCGATTGAGCAGTTCTTC.

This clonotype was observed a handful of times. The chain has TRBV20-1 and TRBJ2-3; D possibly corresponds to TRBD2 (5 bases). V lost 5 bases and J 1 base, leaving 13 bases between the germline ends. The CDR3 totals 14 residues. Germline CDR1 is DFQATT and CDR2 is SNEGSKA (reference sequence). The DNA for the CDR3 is TGCAGTGCTGGAGGCACTTCACGCACAGATACGCAGTATTTT. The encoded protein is CSAGGTSRTDTQYF.

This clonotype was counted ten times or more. DNA of the CDR3: TGTGCCAGCAGAACCGGGACAGTGTCGAACATTCAGTACTTC. Protein: CASRTGTVSNIQYF. The rearrangement joins TRBV12-3 or TRBV12-4 to TRBJ2-4; 7 bases match TRBD1. V was clipped by 6 bases and J by 7 bases; unmatched bases: 9. The length of the CDR3 is 14 residues.

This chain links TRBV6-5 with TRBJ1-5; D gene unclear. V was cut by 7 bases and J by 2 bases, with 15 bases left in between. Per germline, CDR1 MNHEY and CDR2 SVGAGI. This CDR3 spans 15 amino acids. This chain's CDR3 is CASTPALGGNQPQHF. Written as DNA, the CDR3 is TGTGCCAGCACCCCAGCCCTGGGCGGCAATCAGCCCCAGCATTTT.

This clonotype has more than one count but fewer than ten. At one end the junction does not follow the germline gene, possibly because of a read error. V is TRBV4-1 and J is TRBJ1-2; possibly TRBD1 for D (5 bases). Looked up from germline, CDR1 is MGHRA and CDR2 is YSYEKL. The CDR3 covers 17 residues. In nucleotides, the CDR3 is TGCGCCAGCAGTCAAGACCGAGGGACCTACCGTAACTATGGCTACACCTTC. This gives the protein CASSQDRGTYRNYGYTF.

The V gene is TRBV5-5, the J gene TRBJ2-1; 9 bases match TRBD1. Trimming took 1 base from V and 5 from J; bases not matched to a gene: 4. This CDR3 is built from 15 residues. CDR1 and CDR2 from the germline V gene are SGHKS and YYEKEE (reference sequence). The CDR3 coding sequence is TGTGCCAGCAGCTTGCGGGGACAGGGTAACAATGAGCAGTTCTTC. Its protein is CASSLRGQGNNEQFF.

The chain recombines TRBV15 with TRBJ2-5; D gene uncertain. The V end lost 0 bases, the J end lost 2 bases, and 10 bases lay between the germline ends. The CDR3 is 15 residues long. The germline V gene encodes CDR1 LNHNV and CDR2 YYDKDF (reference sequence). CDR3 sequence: CATSRDALKQETQYF. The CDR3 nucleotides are TGTGCCACCAGCAGAGATGCATTGAAGCAAGAGACCCAGTACTTC.

This CDR3 is CSAPFRGGQYSNQPQHF. CDR3 nucleotide sequence: TGCAGTGCTCCCTTCAGGGGGGGACAGTATAGCAATCAGCCCCAGCATTTT. This chain uses TRBV20-1 with TRBJ1-5; 7 bases match TRBD1. The CDR3 runs 17 residues. Losses at the gene ends were 5 bases for V and 0 bases for J; bases not matched to a gene: 13. The germline V gene has CDR1 DFQATT and CDR2 SNEGSKA (reference sequence).

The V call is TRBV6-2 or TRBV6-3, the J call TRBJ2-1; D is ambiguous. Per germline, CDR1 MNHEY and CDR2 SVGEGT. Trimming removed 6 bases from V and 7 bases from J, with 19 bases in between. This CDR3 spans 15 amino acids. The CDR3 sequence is CASRASWKTRNEQFF. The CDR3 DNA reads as TGTGCCAGCAGAGCATCCTGGAAAACGAGGAATGAGCAGTTCTTC.

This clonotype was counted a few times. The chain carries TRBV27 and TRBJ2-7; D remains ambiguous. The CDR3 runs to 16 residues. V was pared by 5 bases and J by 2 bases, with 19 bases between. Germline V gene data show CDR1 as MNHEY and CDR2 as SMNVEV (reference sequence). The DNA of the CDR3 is TGTGCCAGCAGTCCTACTCCTGGGCAGACCCCCTACGAGCAGTACTTC. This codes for CASSPTPGQTPYEQYF.

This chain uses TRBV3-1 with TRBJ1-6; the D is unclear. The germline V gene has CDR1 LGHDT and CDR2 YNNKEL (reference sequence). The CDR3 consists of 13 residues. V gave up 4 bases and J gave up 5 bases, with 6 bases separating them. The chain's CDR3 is CASSPYNNSPLHF. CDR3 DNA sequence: TGTGCCAGCAGCCCATATAATAATTCACCCCTCCACTTT. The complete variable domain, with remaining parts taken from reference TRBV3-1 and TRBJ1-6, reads DTAVSQTPKYLVTQMGNDKSIKCEQNLGHDTMYWYKQDSKKFLKIMFSYNNKELIINETVPNRFSPKSPDKAHLNLHINSLELGDSAVYFCASSPYNNSPLHFGNGTRLTVT.

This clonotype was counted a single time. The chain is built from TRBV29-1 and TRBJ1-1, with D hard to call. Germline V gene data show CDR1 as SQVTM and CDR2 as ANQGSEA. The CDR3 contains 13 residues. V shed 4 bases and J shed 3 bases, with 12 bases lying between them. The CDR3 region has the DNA TGCAGCGTTGTTCCAGTGGCGTACACTGAAGCTTTCTTT. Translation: CSVVPVAYTEAFF. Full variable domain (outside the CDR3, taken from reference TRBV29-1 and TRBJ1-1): SAVISQKPSRDICQRGTSLTIQCQVDSQVTMMFWYRQQPGQSLTLIATANQGSEATYESGFVIDKFPISRPNLTFSTLTVSNMSPEDSSIYLCSVVPVAYTEAFFGQGTRLTVV.

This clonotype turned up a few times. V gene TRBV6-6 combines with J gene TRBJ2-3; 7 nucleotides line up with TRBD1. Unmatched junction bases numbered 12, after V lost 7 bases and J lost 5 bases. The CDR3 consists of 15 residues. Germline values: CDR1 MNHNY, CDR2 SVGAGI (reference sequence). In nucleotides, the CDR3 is TGTGCCAGCACTCCCCGTAAGGGGGCGAAAGATACGCAGTATTTT. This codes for CASTPRKGAKDTQYF.

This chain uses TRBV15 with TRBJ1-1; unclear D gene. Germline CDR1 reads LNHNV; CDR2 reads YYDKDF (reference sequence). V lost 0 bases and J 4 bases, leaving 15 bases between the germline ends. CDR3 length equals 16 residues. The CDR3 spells CATSREAWQDPTEAFF. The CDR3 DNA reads TGTGCCACCAGCAGAGAAGCTTGGCAGGATCCCACTGAAGCTTTCTTT. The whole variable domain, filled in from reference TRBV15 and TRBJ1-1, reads DAMVIQNPRYQVTQFGKPVTLSCSQTLNHNVMYWYQQKSSQAPKLLFHYYDKDFNNEADTPDNFQSRRPNTSFCFLDIRSPGLGDTAMYLCATSREAWQDPTEAFFGQGTRLTVV.

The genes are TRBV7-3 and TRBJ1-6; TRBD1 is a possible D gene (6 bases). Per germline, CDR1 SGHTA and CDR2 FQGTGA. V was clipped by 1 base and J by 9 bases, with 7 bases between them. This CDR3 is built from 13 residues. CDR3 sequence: CASSLKQGSPLHF. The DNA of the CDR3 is TGTGCCAGCAGCTTAAAACAGGGTTCACCCCTCCACTTT. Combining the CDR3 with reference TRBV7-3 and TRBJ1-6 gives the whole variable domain GAGVSQTPSNKVTEKGKYVELRCDPISGHTALYWYRQSLGQGPEFLIYFQGTGAADDSGLPNDRFFAVRPEGSVSTLKIQRTERGDSAVYLCASSLKQGSPLHFGNGTRLTVT.